This TCR beta chain was sequenced in a study of T cell repertoires in cytomegalovirus infection. With V trimmed by 1 base and J by 5 bases, 4 bases remained unmatched. This CDR3 has 14 amino acids. Germline CDR1 is MGHRA and CDR2 is YSYEKL. From the reads, TCRdb called clonotypes with MiXCR, one entry per CDR3 protein. The repertoire consists of approximately 700,000 distinct CDR3 sequences, with under 40% occurring once and the leading ten covering under 3.5%. The chain uses TRBV4-1 and TRBJ1-2, with 7 bases identical to TRBD1. The specimen was PBMCs. The receptor's source is a human donor in good health (CMV status not recorded). Some clones in this sample may be carry-over from other donors' samples. CDR3 nucleotide sequence: TGCGCCAGCAGCCAAGTCGACAGGGAATATGGCTACACCTTC. It specifies CASSQVDREYGYTF.